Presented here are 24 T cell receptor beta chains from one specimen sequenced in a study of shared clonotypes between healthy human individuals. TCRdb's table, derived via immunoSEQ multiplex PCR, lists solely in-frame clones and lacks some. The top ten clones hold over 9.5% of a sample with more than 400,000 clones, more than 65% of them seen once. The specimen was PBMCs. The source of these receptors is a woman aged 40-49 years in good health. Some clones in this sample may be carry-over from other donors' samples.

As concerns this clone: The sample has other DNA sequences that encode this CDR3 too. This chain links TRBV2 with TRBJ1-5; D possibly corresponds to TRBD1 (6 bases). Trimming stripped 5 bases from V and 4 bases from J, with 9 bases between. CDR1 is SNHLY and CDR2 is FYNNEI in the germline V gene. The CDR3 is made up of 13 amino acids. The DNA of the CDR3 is TGTGCCAGCAGTTGGGGGGCTAATCAGCCCCAGCATTTT. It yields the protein CASSWGANQPQHF.

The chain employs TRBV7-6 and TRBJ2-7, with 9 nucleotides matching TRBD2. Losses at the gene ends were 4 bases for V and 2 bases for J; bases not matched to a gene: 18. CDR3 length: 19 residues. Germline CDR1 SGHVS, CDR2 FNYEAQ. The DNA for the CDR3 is TGTGCCAGCAGCTCCAAGGCGAGCTGGAGCGGGAGGAATACCTACGAGCAGTACTTC. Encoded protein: CASSSKASWSGRNTYEQYF.

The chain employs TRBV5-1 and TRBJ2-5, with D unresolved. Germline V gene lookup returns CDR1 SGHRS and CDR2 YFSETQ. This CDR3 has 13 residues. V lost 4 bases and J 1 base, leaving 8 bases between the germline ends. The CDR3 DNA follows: TGCGCCAGCAGCCAACTGTCCCAAGAGACCCAGTACTTC. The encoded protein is CASSQLSQETQYF.

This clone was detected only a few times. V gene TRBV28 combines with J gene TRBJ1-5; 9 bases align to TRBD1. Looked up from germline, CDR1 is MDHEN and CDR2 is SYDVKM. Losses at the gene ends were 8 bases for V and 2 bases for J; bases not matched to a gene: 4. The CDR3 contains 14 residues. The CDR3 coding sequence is TGTGCCAGCGCTACAGGGGGCGGCAATCAGCCCCAGCATTTT. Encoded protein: CASATGGGNQPQHF.

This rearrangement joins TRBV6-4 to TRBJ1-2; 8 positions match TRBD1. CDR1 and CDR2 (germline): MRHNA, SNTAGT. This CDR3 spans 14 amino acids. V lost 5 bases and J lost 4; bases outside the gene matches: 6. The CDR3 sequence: CASSPQGARYGYTF. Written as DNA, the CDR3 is TGTGCCAGCAGTCCTCAGGGGGCGCGCTATGGCTACACCTTC.

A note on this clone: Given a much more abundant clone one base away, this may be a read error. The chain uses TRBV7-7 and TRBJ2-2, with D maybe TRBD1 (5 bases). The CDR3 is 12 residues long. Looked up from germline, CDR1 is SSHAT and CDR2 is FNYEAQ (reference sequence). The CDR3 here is CASSLGDGELFF. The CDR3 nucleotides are TGTGCTAGCAGCTTAGGGGACGGGGAGCTGTTTTTT.

The CDR3 spells CATSSGTGGEQYF. CDR3 nucleotide sequence: TGTGCCACCAGCTCGGGGACAGGGGGCGAGCAGTACTTC. This chain connects TRBV15 to TRBJ2-7, with 11 bases matching TRBD1. V was clipped by 5 bases and J by 6 bases; unmatched bases: 3. CDR1 is LNHNV and CDR2 is YYDKDF in the germline V gene (reference sequence). The CDR3 is 13 residues long.

Here the CDR3 DNA reads TGTGCCAGCAGCGAAGGGCTGGCTAATGAAAAACTGTTTTTT. Residues: CASSEGLANEKLFF. The rearrangement links TRBV7-2 to TRBJ1-4; no clear D gene. The length of the CDR3 is 14 residues. The germline CDR1 and CDR2 sequences are SGHTA and FQGNSA. Trimming pared 5 bases from V and 3 bases from J, leaving 10 bases between.

CDR3 loop: CASGEPGQPYNYGYTF. The CDR3 DNA is TGTGCTAGTGGAGAACCGGGACAGCCTTATAACTATGGCTACACCTTC. The chain employs TRBV12-5 and TRBJ1-2; 7 bases align to TRBD1. Germline lookup yields CDR1 LGHNT and CDR2 FRNRAP. V shed 6 bases, J shed 1 base, and the junction held 11 bases outside the gene matches. The CDR3 covers 16 residues.

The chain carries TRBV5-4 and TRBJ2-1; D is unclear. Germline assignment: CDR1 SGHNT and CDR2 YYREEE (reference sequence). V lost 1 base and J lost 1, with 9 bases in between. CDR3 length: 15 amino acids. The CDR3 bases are TGTGCCAGCAGCTTGTCGTGGGAATCCTACAATGAGCAGTTCTTC. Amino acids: CASSLSWESYNEQFF. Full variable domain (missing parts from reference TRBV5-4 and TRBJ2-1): ETGVTQSPTHLIKTRGQQVTLRCSSQSGHNTVSWYQQALGQGPQFIFQYYREEENGRGNFPPRFSGLQFPNYSSELNVNALELDDSALYLCASSLSWESYNEQFFGPGTRLTVL.

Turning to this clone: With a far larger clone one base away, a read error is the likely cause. In DNA, the CDR3 is TGTGCCAGCAGCTTATGGACTAGCGGGGGTGAGACCCAGTACTTC. This sequence encodes CASSLWTSGGETQYF. The chain has TRBV7-9 and TRBJ2-5, with 13 bases that match TRBD2. The J segment lost 5 bases and the V segment lost 2 bases, leaving 2 bases of the junction unmatched. The V gene's germline CDR1 is SEHNR and CDR2 FQNEAQ (reference sequence). CDR3 size: 15 residues.

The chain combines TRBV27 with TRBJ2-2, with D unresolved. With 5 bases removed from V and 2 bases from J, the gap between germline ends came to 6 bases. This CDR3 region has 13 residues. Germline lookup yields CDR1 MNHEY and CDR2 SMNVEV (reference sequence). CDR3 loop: CASSNHNTGELFF. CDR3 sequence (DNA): TGTGCCAGCAGTAACCATAACACCGGGGAGCTGTTTTTT.

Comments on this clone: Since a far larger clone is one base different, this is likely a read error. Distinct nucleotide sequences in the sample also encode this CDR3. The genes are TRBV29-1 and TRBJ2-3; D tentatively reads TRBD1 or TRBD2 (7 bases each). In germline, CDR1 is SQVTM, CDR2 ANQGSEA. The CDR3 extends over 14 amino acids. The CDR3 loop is CSVAQGGNTDTQYF. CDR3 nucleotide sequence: TGCAGCGTTGCTCAGGGGGGGAACACAGACACGCAGTATTTT.

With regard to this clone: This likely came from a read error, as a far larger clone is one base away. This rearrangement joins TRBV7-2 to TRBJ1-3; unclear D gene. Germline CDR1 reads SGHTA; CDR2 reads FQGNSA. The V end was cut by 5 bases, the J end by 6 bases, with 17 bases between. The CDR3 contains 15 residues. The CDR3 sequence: CASSVDSRTVNTIYF. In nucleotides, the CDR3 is TGTGCCAGCAGCGTCGACTCTCGGACTGTAAACACCATATATTTT.

The DNA for the CDR3 is TGTGCCAGCTCTCCCACCGCCGACAGGCCATACGAGCAGTACTTC. Its protein product is CASSPTADRPYEQYF. The chain links TRBV18 to TRBJ2-7; D might be TRBD1 (6 bases). V lost 6 bases, J lost 4 bases, and 19 bases lay in between. Germline V CDR1 and CDR2: KGHSH, LQKENI. The CDR3 is made up of 15 amino acids.

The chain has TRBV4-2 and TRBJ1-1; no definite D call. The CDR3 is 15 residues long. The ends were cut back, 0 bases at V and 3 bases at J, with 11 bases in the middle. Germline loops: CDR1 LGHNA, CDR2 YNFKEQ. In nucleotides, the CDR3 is TGTGCCAGCAGCCAAGAGACAACCTCGGACACTGAAGCTTTCTTT. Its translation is CASSQETTSDTEAFF.

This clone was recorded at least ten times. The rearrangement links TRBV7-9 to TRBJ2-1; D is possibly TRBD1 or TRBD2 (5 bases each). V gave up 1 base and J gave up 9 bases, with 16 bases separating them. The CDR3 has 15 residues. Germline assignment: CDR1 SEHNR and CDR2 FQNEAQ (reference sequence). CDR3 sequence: CASSLDLTRGGEQFF. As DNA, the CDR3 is TGTGCCAGCAGCTTAGACCTCACCCGGGGCGGTGAGCAGTTCTTC.

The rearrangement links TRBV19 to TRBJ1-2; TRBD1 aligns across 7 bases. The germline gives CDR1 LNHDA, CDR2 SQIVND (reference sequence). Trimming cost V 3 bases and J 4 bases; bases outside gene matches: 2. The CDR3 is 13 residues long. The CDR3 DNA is TGTGCCAGTAGTATCGGGACAGTCTATGGCTACACCTTC. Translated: CASSIGTVYGYTF.

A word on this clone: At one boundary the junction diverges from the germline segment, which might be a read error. This chain's CDR3 is CTSSLAVRTGGLGSYEQHF. CDR3 nucleotide sequence: TGTACCAGCAGCTTAGCGGTGAGAACAGGGGGACTGGGGTCCTACGAGCAGCACTTC. This rearrangement joins TRBV7-9 to TRBJ2-7; 8 bases agree with TRBD1. The CDR3 contains 19 residues. CDR1 and CDR2 from the germline V gene are SEHNR and FQNEAQ (reference sequence).

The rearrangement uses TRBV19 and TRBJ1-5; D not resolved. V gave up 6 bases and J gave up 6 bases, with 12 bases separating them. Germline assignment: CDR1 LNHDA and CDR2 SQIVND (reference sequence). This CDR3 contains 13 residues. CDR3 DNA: TGTGCCAGTAGGGACGGTGGGAGTCAGCCCCAGCATTTT. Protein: CASRDGGSQPQHF.

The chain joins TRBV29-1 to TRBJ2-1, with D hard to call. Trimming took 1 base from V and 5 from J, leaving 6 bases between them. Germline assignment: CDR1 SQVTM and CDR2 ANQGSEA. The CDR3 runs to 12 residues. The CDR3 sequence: CSVEGLHNEQFF. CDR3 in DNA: TGCAGCGTTGAAGGGCTCCACAATGAGCAGTTCTTC.

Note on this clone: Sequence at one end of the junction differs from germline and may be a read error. As DNA, the CDR3 is TGTGCCAGCAGTGAATATGGGGGGGCCGGGGGGCTGTTTTTT. It codes for CASSEYGGAGGLFF. V usage is TRBV25-1 and J usage is TRBJ2-2, with D perhaps TRBD2 (7 bases). The CDR3 has 14 amino acids. In germline, CDR1 is MGHDK, CDR2 SYGVNS.

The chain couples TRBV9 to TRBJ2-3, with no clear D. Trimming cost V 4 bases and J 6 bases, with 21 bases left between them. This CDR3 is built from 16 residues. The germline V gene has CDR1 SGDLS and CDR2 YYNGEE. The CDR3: CASSPLWILGGDTQYF. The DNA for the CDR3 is TGTGCCAGCAGCCCCCTTTGGATTCTGGGTGGTGATACGCAGTATTTT.

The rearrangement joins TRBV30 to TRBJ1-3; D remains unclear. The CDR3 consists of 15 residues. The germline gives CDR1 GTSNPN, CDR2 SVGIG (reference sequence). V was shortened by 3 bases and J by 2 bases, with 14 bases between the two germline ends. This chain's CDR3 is CAWSLSHATGNTIYF. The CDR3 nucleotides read TGTGCCTGGAGCCTTAGTCACGCTACTGGAAACACCATATATTTT.